This T cell receptor (beta chain) comes out of a study of cytomegalovirus exposure and HLA in healthy donors. The study ran its PCR with 60 Vbeta and 13 Jbeta primers. Assay: immunoSEQ multiplex PCR; the TCRdb copy retains only in-frame clones and omits some. The repertoire holds 100,000 to 120,000 clones, with around 84% as singletons. Notes on the study in general: A link between a missense DCLRE1C variant and TCR beta V- and J-gene trimming emerged from a later analysis.

This clone was found a few times. The antigen is undetermined. Sequencing was carried out using PBMCs. The sequence was collected from a man aged 30 to 39 in good health and CMV-seronegative.

In DNA, the CDR3 is TGTGCCAGCAGTCACAGGGGAAGCACTGAAGCTTTCTTT. It is translated as CASSHRGSTEAFF. The gene calls are TRBV6-6 and TRBJ1-1; 7 positions match TRBD1. Per the germline V gene, CDR1 is MNHNY and CDR2 is SVGAGI (reference sequence). This CDR3 contains 13 residues. V was pared by 5 bases and J by 4 bases, with 4 bases of the junction left unmatched.